The 14 T cell receptor beta chains reported below all come from one sample, sequenced in a study of post-analysis software for immune sequencing data. Included in the TCR beta cDNA libraries were unique molecular identifiers. TCRdb re-called the PCR reads through MiXCR, storing one row per CDR3 protein. The data contain fewer than 700,000 distinct CDR3 sequences, about 44% of them singletons. Their antigens remain unidentified. Whole-study findings and limits: The study found TRBV5-6, TRBV5-1 and TRBV20-1 among 5 or 6 TRBV segments more frequent in patients than controls.

Sequenced sample: blood. The receptors were sampled from a girl aged 10 to 17 with multiple sclerosis.

The chain carries TRBV10-2 and TRBJ1-2; the D gene is possibly TRBD1 (6 bases). CDR3 length: 15 amino acids. With 6 bases removed from V and 6 bases from J, the gap between germline ends came to 20 bases. Germline V gene data show CDR1 as WSHSY and CDR2 as SAAADI. CDR3 in amino acids: CASRNPTGLENGYTF. The CDR3 coding sequence is TGCGCCAGCAGGAACCCCACAGGGTTGGAGAATGGCTACACCTTC.

This clonotype was seen ten or more times. The CDR3 region has the DNA TGTGCCAGCAGCGTAGAGGGAAGGTGGGGCTACGAGCAGTACTTC. Translation: CASSVEGRWGYEQYF. This chain connects TRBV9 to TRBJ2-7, with D unclear. CDR3 length: 15 amino acids. Germline V CDR1 and CDR2: SGDLS, YYNGEE. V was shortened by 0 bases and J by 3 bases, with 13 bases between the two germline ends.

This clonotype was seen only a few times. V is TRBV3-1 and J is TRBJ2-5, with 9 bases identical to TRBD2. The junction had 13 bases not matched to a gene; V was cut back by 3 bases and J by 2 bases. Germline CDR1 LGHDT, CDR2 YNNKEL (reference sequence). CDR3 size: 18 residues. CDR3 nucleotide sequence: TGTGCCAGCAGCCACCTGCCGTTTAGCGGGGGACTACAAGAGACCCAGTACTTC. Translating gives CASSHLPFSGGLQETQYF.

This clonotype was recorded once. The chain joins TRBV10-2 to TRBJ1-5, with a tentative D call TRBD1 (5 bases). The V and J ends lost 5 bases and 0 bases respectively, with 17 bases between them. The V gene's germline CDR1 is WSHSY and CDR2 SAAADI. The CDR3 loop spans 17 amino acids. In nucleotides, the CDR3 is TGCGCCAGCAGTTGGAGTTTCGGGGGGGTTAGCAATCAGCCCCAGCATTTT. Its protein is CASSWSFGGVSNQPQHF.

V gene TRBV4-1 combines with J gene TRBJ1-4; D possibly corresponds to TRBD1 (6 bases). This CDR3 has 20 residues. V lost 0 bases, J lost 7 bases, and 27 bases lay in between. Germline CDR1 MGHRA, CDR2 YSYEKL. CDR3 DNA: TGCGCCAGCAGCCAAGACGAAAAAACAGGGACCACCGCGGGACTTGAAAAACTGTTTTTT. Translation gives CASSQDEKTGTTAGLEKLFF.

The chain joins TRBV7-8 to TRBJ1-4, with a tentative D call TRBD1 (5 bases). CDR3 size: 16 residues. Trimming removed 4 bases from V and 4 bases from J, with 16 bases in between. The germline gives CDR1 SGHVS, CDR2 FQNEAQ. CDR3 nucleotide sequence: TGTGCCAGCAGCTCCCAGGCTAGGGGTTTTAATGAAAAACTGTTTTTT. Translating it yields CASSSQARGFNEKLFF.

The CDR3 here is CASSSLAGPSSTDTQYF. CDR3 nucleotides: TGCGCCAGCAGCTCACTAGCGGGTCCGTCTAGCACAGATACGCAGTATTTT. The rearrangement uses TRBV5-1 and TRBJ2-3; 9 bases fit TRBD2. V lost 3 bases and J lost 0; bases outside the gene matches: 8. The CDR3 runs to 17 residues. Germline CDR1 reads SGHRS; CDR2 reads YFSETQ.

This clonotype was detected a few times. The V call is TRBV7-2, the J call TRBJ2-6; D possibly corresponds to TRBD1 (8 bases). This CDR3 is 19 amino acids long. Germline V gives CDR1 SGHTA, CDR2 FQGNSA. V was trimmed by 1 base and J by 0 bases, leaving 16 bases between them. CDR3 loop: CASSLVGTGGSSGANVLTF. The CDR3 region has the DNA TGTGCCAGCAGCTTAGTGGGGACAGGCGGGAGCTCTGGGGCCAACGTCCTGACTTTC.

The V call is TRBV10-2, the J call TRBJ2-1, with 8 bases lining up with TRBD1. V was pared by 2 bases and J by 9 bases, with 15 bases of the junction left unmatched. Germline CDR1 reads WSHSY; CDR2 reads SAAADI. This CDR3 contains 17 residues. The CDR3 region is CASSEGSSSPRGLEQFF. The CDR3 coding sequence is TGCGCCAGCAGTGAGGGATCGTCCTCACCCAGGGGGCTTGAGCAGTTCTTC.

The V gene is TRBV6-6, the J gene TRBJ2-7; 12 nucleotides align to TRBD2. This CDR3 has 17 residues. Germline CDR1 and CDR2: MNHNY and SVGAGI (reference sequence). J gave up 0 bases and V 5 bases, and 8 bases lay outside the gene matches. Here the CDR3 reads CASSPRASGGDSYEQYF. In DNA form, the CDR3 reads TGTGCCAGCAGTCCTCGGGCTAGCGGGGGGGACTCCTACGAGCAGTACTTC.

This rearrangement joins TRBV4-1 to TRBJ2-7; 12 positions match TRBD2. The germline gives CDR1 MGHRA, CDR2 YSYEKL. V lost 4 bases, J lost 3 bases, and 7 bases stayed unmatched. This CDR3 has 16 amino acids. The CDR3 DNA sequence: TGCGCCAGCAGCCGAGGGGCTAGCGGGAGGGTCTACGAGCAGTACTTC. Protein product: CASSRGASGRVYEQYF.

Details on this clonotype: A read error may produce the germline difference seen at one junction end. This chain joins TRBV4-1 and TRBJ2-7, with D possibly matching TRBD2 (6 bases). Germline lookup yields CDR1 MGHRA and CDR2 YSYEKL. The CDR3 loop spans 14 amino acids. As DNA, the CDR3 is TGTGCCAGCAGTCGCGATCCGCGGGGTTACGAGCAGTACTTC. Its translation is CASSRDPRGYEQYF.

The chain carries TRBV12-3 or TRBV12-4 and TRBJ2-7; D remains ambiguous. This CDR3 comprises 13 residues. The germline V and J ends were trimmed by 8 bases and 0 bases, with 11 bases remaining between them. CDR3 residues: CASARWSSYEQYF. CDR3 bases: TGTGCCAGCGCACGCTGGAGCTCCTACGAGCAGTACTTC.

This clonotype was seen more than once but under ten times. The chain recombines TRBV4-1 with TRBJ2-1; no clear D gene. With 5 bases removed from V and 2 bases from J, the gap between germline ends came to 19 bases. The CDR3 consists of 17 residues. Germline CDR1 MGHRA, CDR2 YSYEKL. The CDR3 coding sequence is TGCGCCAGCAGCGACCCTGGAATACAGAAACCCTACAATGAGCAGTTCTTC. Encoded protein: CASSDPGIQKPYNEQFF.